One and the same sample provided the 27 T cell receptor beta chains below, sequenced in a study of control samples from healthy donors and cancer patients. Method: immunoSEQ multiplex PCR; TCRdb's copy keeps in-frame clones and lacks some. The sample records roughly 130,000 clones, roughly 90% being singletons. Sequencing was carried out using blood. The source of these receptors is a man younger than 30 in good health.

The chain uses TRBV7-9 and TRBJ2-3; TRBD1 aligns across 9 bases. The CDR3 is 14 residues long. V trimming: 5 bases; J trimming: 3 bases; junction bases outside the gene matches: 3. The germline gives CDR1 SEHNR, CDR2 FQNEAQ (reference sequence). Here the CDR3 reads CASSLGQGTDTQYF. CDR3 sequence (DNA): TGTGCCAGCAGCCTAGGACAGGGGACAGATACGCAGTATTTT. Combining the CDR3 with reference TRBV7-9 and TRBJ2-3 gives the whole variable domain DTGVSQNPRHKITKRGQNVTFRCDPISEHNRLYWYRQTLGQGPEFLTYFQNEAQLEKSRLLSDRFSAERPKGSFSTLEIQRTEQGDSAMYLCASSLGQGTDTQYFGPGTRLTVL.

The chain recombines TRBV10-2 with TRBJ2-1; a weak D match, TRBD2 (5 bases). The CDR3 loop spans 12 amino acids. Germline CDR1 is WSHSY and CDR2 is SAAADI. The V end was cut by 4 bases, the J end by 8 bases, with 9 bases between. Here the CDR3 DNA reads TGCGCCAGCAGTGTCACGAGGGATGAGCAGTTCTTC. Translation gives CASSVTRDEQFF.

The chain couples TRBV5-5 to TRBJ1-1; 7 bases map to TRBD1. Trimming cost V 0 bases and J 3 bases; bases outside gene matches: 5. CDR3 length: 15 residues. Germline-derived CDR1 and CDR2 are SGHKS and YYEKEE (reference sequence). CDR3 DNA sequence: TGTGCCAGCAGCTTGGCCGCGACAGGGCACACTGAAGCTTTCTTT. As protein: CASSLAATGHTEAFF.

The chain carries TRBV6-1 and TRBJ1-6; D gene uncertain. The V gene's germline CDR1 is MNHNS and CDR2 SASEGT. The CDR3 consists of 16 residues. V lost 0 bases and J 11 bases, leaving 17 bases between the germline ends. CDR3 protein: CASSEASGWVSTPLHF. Here the CDR3 DNA reads TGTGCCAGCAGTGAAGCGAGTGGCTGGGTTTCGACACCCCTCCACTTT.

The rearrangement uses TRBV5-1 and TRBJ1-5, with D perhaps matching TRBD1 (5 bases). Germline CDR1 reads SGHRS; CDR2 reads YFSETQ. Trimming pared 0 bases from V and 6 bases from J, leaving 13 bases between. The CDR3 totals 15 residues. Here the CDR3 reads CASSLGQGKGQPQHF. As DNA, the CDR3 is TGCGCCAGCAGCTTGGGTCAGGGAAAAGGTCAGCCCCAGCATTTT.

The table lists this clone with a count of one. The J gene is TRBJ1-1, the V gene TRBV14; 8 nucleotides agree with TRBD1. Germline V gives CDR1 SGHDN, CDR2 FVKESK. Trimming took 5 bases from V and 1 from J; bases not matched to a gene: 9. This CDR3 is built from 16 residues. CDR3 in DNA: TGTGCCAGCAGCTCCCTATTGACAGGGGCGAACACTGAAGCTTTCTTT. This encodes CASSSLLTGANTEAFF.

In its sample, this clone was seen once. The chain combines TRBV30 with TRBJ2-1; 7 bases are shared with TRBD2. CDR1 and CDR2 (germline): GTSNPN, SVGIG (reference sequence). The CDR3 length is 12 residues. Trimming cost V 3 bases and J 10 bases; bases outside gene matches: 6. This CDR3 reads CAWRLREGEQFF. CDR3 DNA sequence: TGTGCCTGGAGACTGAGGGAGGGCGAGCAGTTCTTC.

The chain employs TRBV24-1 and TRBJ2-5; TRBD1 aligns across 7 bases. The CDR3 totals 13 residues. With V trimmed by 4 bases and J by 5 bases, 3 bases remained unmatched. CDR1 is KGHDR and CDR2 is SFDVKD in the germline V gene. The CDR3 sequence is CATSERGLETQYF. Here the CDR3 DNA reads TGTGCCACCAGTGAGAGGGGGCTGGAGACCCAGTACTTC.

The V and J genes are TRBV5-8 and TRBJ1-4; no reliable D call. Germline V gene lookup returns CDR1 SGHTS and CDR2 YDEGEE. Trimming pared 4 bases from V and 13 bases from J, leaving 8 bases between. This CDR3 has 10 amino acids. The chain's CDR3 is CASSQPGLFF. DNA of the CDR3: TGTGCCAGCAGCCAACCCGGACTGTTTTTT.

The V and J genes are TRBV9 and TRBJ2-6, with D hard to call. The length of the CDR3 is 20 residues. The germline CDR1 and CDR2 sequences are SGDLS and YYNGEE. The V gene lost 3 bases and the J gene lost 4 bases, with 26 bases spanning the gap. CDR3 DNA: TGTGCCAGCAGCGCTAGAGTCCCCCGGCTGGGTAGGTCCGGGGCCAACGTCCTGACTTTC. Translating it yields CASSARVPRLGRSGANVLTF.

This chain joins TRBV15 and TRBJ1-2; TRBD1 matches 7 bases. The germline CDR1 and CDR2 sequences are LNHNV and YYDKDF (reference sequence). The CDR3 contains 16 residues. With 5 bases clipped from V and 3 bases from J, the junction kept 12 bases outside the gene matches. The DNA for the CDR3 is TGTGCCACCAGCCGAACGGGAGACAGGGCGGACTATGGCTACACCTTC. Amino acids: CATSRTGDRADYGYTF.

The rearrangement joins TRBV15 to TRBJ2-1, with a possible D match to TRBD2 (6 bases). Trimming took off 1 base at V and 4 bases at J, with 11 bases between the two ends. This CDR3 region has 15 residues. Germline CDR1 reads LNHNV; CDR2 reads YYDKDF (reference sequence). The CDR3 protein is CATSRAGLLYNEQFF. CDR3 DNA: TGTGCCACCAGCAGAGCCGGACTACTGTACAATGAGCAGTTCTTC. Variable domain in full (rest from reference TRBV15 and TRBJ2-1): DAMVIQNPRYQVTQFGKPVTLSCSQTLNHNVMYWYQQKSSQAPKLLFHYYDKDFNNEADTPDNFQSRRPNTSFCFLDIRSPGLGDTAMYLCATSRAGLLYNEQFFGPGTRLTVL.

The gene calls are TRBV5-1 and TRBJ1-4, with D possibly being TRBD1 (5 bases). Trimming left V 4 bases short and J 4 bases short, with 11 bases between. The CDR3 runs to 14 residues. CDR1 is SGHRS, CDR2 YFSETQ, per germline. CDR3 DNA sequence: TGCGCCAGCAGCCCGGGACTGAATAATGAAAAACTGTTTTTT. Amino acid sequence: CASSPGLNNEKLFF.

The V gene is TRBV5-1, the J gene TRBJ2-3; 7 nucleotides agree with TRBD1. Germline CDR1 is SGHRS and CDR2 is YFSETQ. This CDR3 region has 17 residues. V gave up 2 bases and J gave up 1 base; unmatched junction bases: 10. The CDR3 DNA reads TGCGCCAGCAGCTTACCCAGGGGGTCCGATGGCACAGATACGCAGTATTTT. Its translation is CASSLPRGSDGTDTQYF.

The V gene is TRBV19, the J gene TRBJ1-6, with D possibly matching TRBD1 (6 bases). The V gene's germline CDR1 is LNHDA and CDR2 SQIVND (reference sequence). V lost 6 bases and J lost 5, with 11 bases in between. This CDR3 region has 14 residues. The CDR3 DNA reads TGTGCCAGTAGGGGGACATATGATAATTCACCCCTCCACTTT. It is translated as CASRGTYDNSPLHF.

The rearrangement links TRBV15 to TRBJ2-5; unclear D gene. The germline CDR1 and CDR2 sequences are LNHNV and YYDKDF (reference sequence). This CDR3 region has 14 residues. The V and J ends lost 3 bases and 2 bases respectively, with 10 bases between them. The CDR3 nucleotides are TGTGCCACCAGCAGGTTGGGCTATCAAGAGACCCAGTACTTC. Translating it yields CATSRLGYQETQYF. Filled out from reference TRBV15 and TRBJ2-5, the complete variable domain reads DAMVIQNPRYQVTQFGKPVTLSCSQTLNHNVMYWYQQKSSQAPKLLFHYYDKDFNNEADTPDNFQSRRPNTSFCFLDIRSPGLGDTAMYLCATSRLGYQETQYFGPGTRLLVL.

This clone was counted a single time. This chain uses TRBV27 with TRBJ2-1; possibly TRBD2 for D (7 bases). The CDR3 is made up of 15 amino acids. CDR1 is MNHEY, CDR2 SMNVEV, per germline (reference sequence). The V gene lost 4 bases and the J gene lost 2 bases, with 12 bases spanning the gap. The CDR3: CASSSTGGAYNEQFF. CDR3 sequence (DNA): TGTGCCAGCAGTTCAACGGGGGGCGCCTACAATGAGCAGTTCTTC.

V and J are TRBV5-4 and TRBJ2-5; D unresolved. V lost 1 base, J lost 4 bases, and 8 bases lay in between. This CDR3 has 13 residues. The V gene's germline CDR1 is SGHNT and CDR2 YYREEE (reference sequence). The CDR3, as DNA: TGTGCCAGCAGCTTGACCTCTCCAGAGACCCAGTACTTC. Translation gives CASSLTSPETQYF.

In its sample, this clone was seen once. The chain combines TRBV18 with TRBJ1-2; D is undetermined. This CDR3 comprises 11 residues. Trimming took off 6 bases at V and 7 bases at J, with 9 bases between the two ends. Germline V CDR1 and CDR2: KGHSH, LQKENI. The CDR3 region is CASSSQVGYTF. CDR3 nucleotides: TGTGCCAGCTCCTCCCAGGTTGGCTACACCTTC.

The table lists this clone with a few counts. The chain uses TRBV27 and TRBJ2-3, with 8 bases aligning to TRBD2. Germline loops: CDR1 MNHEY, CDR2 SMNVEV (reference sequence). Trimming took 2 bases from V and 1 from J; bases not matched to a gene: 2. This CDR3 region has 15 residues. For the CDR3, the DNA is TGTGCCAGCAGTTTAGCACTAGCGGGCACAGATACGCAGTATTTT. Translation gives CASSLALAGTDTQYF.

This chain joins TRBV12-3 or TRBV12-4 and TRBJ1-6; maybe TRBD1 (5 bases). The V end lost 7 bases, the J end lost 8 bases, and 12 bases lay between the germline ends. The CDR3 consists of 13 residues. The CDR3 loop reads CASTGDGYSPLHF. DNA for the CDR3: TGTGCCAGCACGGGGGACGGATATTCACCCCTCCACTTT.

The J gene is TRBJ2-1, the V gene TRBV3-1 (or the pseudogene TRBV3-2); 8 bases are shared with TRBD2. CDR3 length equals 13 residues. Trimming took 5 bases from V and 5 from J; bases not matched to a gene: 2. Looked up from germline, CDR1 is LGHDT and CDR2 is YNNKEL (reference sequence). The CDR3 region is CASSSSGDNEQFF. CDR3 DNA sequence: TGTGCCAGCAGCAGTAGCGGGGACAATGAGCAGTTCTTC.

The V gene is TRBV5-5, the J gene TRBJ1-5; maybe TRBD1 (5 bases). The CDR3 extends over 14 amino acids. With 0 bases removed from V and 5 bases from J, the gap between germline ends came to 9 bases. The germline V gene encodes CDR1 SGHKS and CDR2 YYEKEE (reference sequence). The CDR3 is CASSLATGYQPQHF. The CDR3 DNA is TGTGCCAGCAGCTTGGCTACAGGTTATCAGCCCCAGCATTTT.

This clone was seen more than once but under ten times. J is TRBJ1-6 and V is TRBV6-2 or TRBV6-3, with 7 bases that match TRBD1. After removal of 2 bases from V and 10 bases from J, the junction contained 11 bases not matched to a gene. The length of the CDR3 is 16 residues. Germline lookup yields CDR1 MNHEY and CDR2 SVGEGT. The CDR3 is CASSYLGGRGESPLHF. The CDR3 nucleotides are TGTGCCAGCAGTTACCTCGGGGGCAGGGGGGAATCACCCCTCCACTTT.

CDR3 nucleotide sequence: TGTGCCAGCTCAATGGATCGAATCTCCTACGAGCAGTACTTC. Its protein product is CASSMDRISYEQYF. The gene calls are TRBV18 and TRBJ2-7; unclear D gene. The germline V and J ends were trimmed by 5 bases and 0 bases, with 11 bases remaining between them. Germline CDR1 is KGHSH and CDR2 is LQKENI. The CDR3 is 14 amino acids.

This chain links TRBV2 with TRBJ2-3; D might be TRBD2 (5 bases). Deletions cut 5 bases from V and 6 bases from J, with 15 bases between. Germline CDR1 SNHLY, CDR2 FYNNEI. The length of the CDR3 is 14 residues. The CDR3 protein is CASSRDFLMDTQYF. The CDR3 DNA reads as TGTGCCAGCAGTCGGGATTTTCTTATGGATACGCAGTATTTT. Supplemented by reference TRBV2 and TRBJ2-3, the full variable domain reads EPEVTQTPSHQVTQMGQEVILRCVPISNHLYFYWYRQILGQKVEFLVSFYNNEISEKSEIFDDQFSVERPDGSNFTLKIRSTKLEDSAMYFCASSRDFLMDTQYFGPGTRLTVL.

On this clone itself: At the DNA level, this CDR3 is encoded by other sequences in the same sample as well. The chain employs TRBV20-1 and TRBJ2-7; D may be TRBD2 (5 bases). V was cut by 3 bases and J by 3 bases, with 6 bases left in between. CDR1 and CDR2 from the germline V gene are DFQATT and SNEGSKA (reference sequence). The CDR3 runs to 11 residues. The CDR3 sequence: CSASRGYEQYF. CDR3 bases: TGCAGTGCTAGTCGGGGCTACGAGCAGTACTTC.